This T cell receptor (beta chain) was documented in a study of cytomegalovirus exposure and HLA in healthy donors. About the study: Drawn from HLA-typed donors, approximately 85 million unique TCRs were held in an early data release.

The germline V and J ends were trimmed by 7 bases and 5 bases, with 17 bases remaining between them. This CDR3 region has 15 residues. In germline, CDR1 is LNHDA, CDR2 SQIVND (reference sequence). In regard to this clone: Its matching antigen is unknown.

Vbeta (60) and Jbeta (13) primers were used in the PCR. Generated by immunoSEQ multiplex PCR, the TCRdb table keeps only in-frame clones and is missing some. The table lists 95,000 to 100,000 clones, roughly 82% of them singletons, with around 9.3% in the top ten. Whole-study results and caveats: In a later analysis, an Asian-associated ancestry cluster reportedly showed fewer N-insertions than the approximately 660-donor mean.

Sequencing was done on a sample of PBMCs. The sequence was obtained from a man aged 45 to 65 in good health and CMV-seronegative. The J gene is TRBJ2-2, the V gene TRBV19; D possibly corresponds to TRBD2 (6 bases). The CDR3 loop reads CASTPGDLQTGELFF. The CDR3 nucleotides read TGTGCCAGTACACCGGGGGACCTCCAGACCGGGGAGCTGTTTTTT.